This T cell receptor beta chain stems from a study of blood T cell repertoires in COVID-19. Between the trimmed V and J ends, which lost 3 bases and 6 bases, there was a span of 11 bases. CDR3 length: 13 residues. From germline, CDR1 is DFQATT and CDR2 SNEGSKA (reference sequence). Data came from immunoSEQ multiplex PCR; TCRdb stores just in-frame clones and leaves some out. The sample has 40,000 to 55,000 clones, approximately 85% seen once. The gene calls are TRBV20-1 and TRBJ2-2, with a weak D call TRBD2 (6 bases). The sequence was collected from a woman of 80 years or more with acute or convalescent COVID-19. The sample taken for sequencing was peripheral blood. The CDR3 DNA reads TGCAGTGCTAGTTCCTCGGGGGCCGGGGAGCTGTTTTTT. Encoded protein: CSASSSGAGELFF.